The clone carrying this TCR beta chain was detected many times. Its antigen is not known. These data originate in a study of T cells in Graves' hyperthyroidism and ophthalmopathy. Study as a whole: The authors collected peripheral blood at initial diagnosis, before any treatment. Regarding the study as a whole: Most thyroid clonotypes expanded above 0.001 appeared in blood too.

CDR3 size: 13 residues. V lost 3 bases and J lost 7, with 10 bases in between. Germline-derived CDR1 and CDR2 are SGHAT and FQNNGV. Reasons for excluding patients were uncontrolled infection, other autoimmune disease, pregnancy or lactation. Used for diagnoses were clinical symptoms, serum thyroxine and TRAb, thyroid ultrasound and orbital computed tomography. TCR beta CDR3 regions were amplified from RNA. The HTBI primer set served for first-round RT-PCR of the TCR CDR3. TCRdb called the multiplex PCR reads again in MiXCR, with one record for every CDR3 protein. In the table there are 600,000 to 850,000 distinct CDR3 sequences, around 19% of which are singletons.

Sequences were obtained from blood. The chain links TRBV11-2 to TRBJ1-5, with a tentative D call TRBD1 (5 bases). The receptor was isolated from a woman aged 45-59 years with Graves' hyperthyroidism that later progressed to Graves' ophthalmopathy. The CDR3 is CASSLDIRQPQHF. The CDR3 DNA sequence: TGTGCCAGCAGCTTGGACATCAGACAGCCCCAGCATTTT.